This TCR beta chain was sequenced in a study of T cells after yellow fever vaccination (dated 2019 in TCRdb). About the investigation overall: The SMART-Seq v4 Ultra Low Input RNA kit was used to prepare libraries from fractions with low cell numbers. Bulk TCR alpha and beta repertoires were sequenced longitudinally to track T-cell clones before and after primary and booster YFV17D yellow fever vaccination. Two healthy male donors, one aged 18 to 30 and one aged 30 to 40 years, made up the cohort. Bulk PBMC replicates and cell subsets were isolated from blood drawn at multiple timepoints before and after both primary and secondary immunization.

Study-wide conclusions, independent of this receptor: Because the study included only two donors, the extent to which the findings can be generalized is limited. Compared with the primary T-cell response, the secondary T-cell response was weaker but faster, peaking on day 5 rather than day 15. Computational filtering was required because FACS-sorted repertoires could contain abundant contaminating clonotypes from the bulk population. Most clones expanded after primary vaccination were re-detected after the booster (about 96% of CD4 and approximately 88% of CD8), suggesting broad memory maintenance. A small share of clonotypes was detected in both CD4 and CD8 compartments, with the overlap likely arising from convergent recombination.

TCRdb shows the sequencer as Illumina NovaSeq 6000. Synthesis of TCR cDNA relied on 5'RACE template switching, a step that introduced a universal primer site along with unique molecular identifiers. Priming for cDNA synthesis came from both the TCR alpha and TCR beta constant segments. Two PCR steps were used to amplify libraries, with sample barcodes and sequencing adapters being added in the second step. Sequencing of libraries was done on Illumina HiSeq 2500 (2x100 bp) or NovaSeq (2x150 bp). The authors' analysis ran thus. MIGEC was used to demultiplex reads and collapse the reads into UMI consensus sequences, and MiXCR was used for V(D)J alignment. Vaccine-responding clonotypes were defined with edgeR using replicate PBMC samples, requiring FDR below 0.01 and a log2 fold change above 5 up to day 15. CD4 or CD8 identity was assigned to each bulk clonotype according to whether the clonotype was present at higher abundance in the sequenced CD4 repertoire or the sequenced CD8 repertoire. The public reads were run again by TCRdb, first through fastp at Q25 and then through MiXCR, and only productive beta chains were kept. Entries are consolidated by CDR3 protein sequence, retaining the most common genes and DNA. These V and J calls originate from TCRdb's pipeline instead of the authors' own analysis. Within this sample are approximately 90,000 distinct CDR3 sequences, with roughly 5.2% of them counted one time only. About 38% of the sample goes to the ten largest clones.

The treatment or condition label corresponds to: live attenuated yellow fever vaccine strain. PBMCs were isolated from peripheral blood using a standard Ficoll-Paque protocol. Dynabeads CD4 and CD8 positive selection kits were used to isolate CD4 and CD8 T-cell fractions. TriZol was used to extract RNA from bulk PBMCs, CD4 and CD8 fractions, and dextramer-positive and dextramer-negative fractions. The germline V gene provides CDR1 MGHRA and CDR2 YSYEKL. The CDR3 sequence holds 13 residues, the cysteine and valine included. Kept here is only the CDR3 DNA, which spans 39 bases and is read in frame from base 1. V and J are truncated by 1 base and 6 bases respectively, leaving an intervening sequence of 10 bases. Concerning this clonotype itself: Its cognate antigen has yet to be identified. There are no base qualities to consult, and no much larger clone falls within one base.

The receptor was derived from a man between 18 and 35 years old who received the YFV17D yellow fever vaccine. The material sequenced was CD8+ T cells sorted from PBMCs, taken 10 days after the yellow fever booster vaccination. This chain is built from TRBV4-1 and TRBJ2-7, with the D gene too uncertain to name. The CDR3 reads CASSQVLGGEQYV. The sequence in DNA is TGCGCCAGCAGCCAAGTTCTAGGTGGCGAGCAGTACGTC.